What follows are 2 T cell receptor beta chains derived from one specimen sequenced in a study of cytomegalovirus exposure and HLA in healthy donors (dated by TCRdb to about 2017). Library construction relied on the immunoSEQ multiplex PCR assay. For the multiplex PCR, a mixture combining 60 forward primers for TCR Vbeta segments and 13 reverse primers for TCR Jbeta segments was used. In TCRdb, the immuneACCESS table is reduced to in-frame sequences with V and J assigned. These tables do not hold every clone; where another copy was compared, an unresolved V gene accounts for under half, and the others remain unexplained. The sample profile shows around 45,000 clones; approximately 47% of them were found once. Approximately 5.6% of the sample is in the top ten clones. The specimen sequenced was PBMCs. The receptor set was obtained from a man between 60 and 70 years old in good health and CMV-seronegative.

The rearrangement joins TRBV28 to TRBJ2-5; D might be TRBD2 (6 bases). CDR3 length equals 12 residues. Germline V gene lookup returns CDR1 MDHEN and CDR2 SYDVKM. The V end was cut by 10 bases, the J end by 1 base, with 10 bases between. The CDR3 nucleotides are TGTGCCACTTCTAGCGTCCAAGAGACCCAGTACTTC. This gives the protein CATSSVQETQYF.

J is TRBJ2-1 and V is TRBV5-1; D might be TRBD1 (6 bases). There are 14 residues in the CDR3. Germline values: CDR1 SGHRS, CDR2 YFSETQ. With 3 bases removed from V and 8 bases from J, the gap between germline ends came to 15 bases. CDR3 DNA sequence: TGCGCCAGCAGCTCAGGGGTTCGGTTATATGAGCAGTTCTTC. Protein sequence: CASSSGVRLYEQFF.